Listed below are T cell receptor beta chains from one sample, sequenced in a study of blood T cell repertoires in COVID-19. Using immunoSEQ multiplex PCR, the repertoire was profiled, and TCRdb retains in-frame clones only, with some absent. The sample includes 120,000 to 150,000 clones, approximately 84% seen only once; the top ten take less than 3.5%. Sequencing was carried out using peripheral blood. Every receptor here comes from a human donor with acute or convalescent COVID-19. The donor label of this sample is uncertain. Each CDR3 is given with its conserved first and last residue. D genes are given only for firm matches. Clone size is stated in some rows and not others, as once, few, many or a class when expanded.

J	V	D	size	DNA	CDR3
TRBJ2-5	TRBV3-1/TRBV3-2	TRBD2	.	TGTGCCAGCAGCCAAGAACTAGCGAATAAAGAGACCCAGTACTTC	CASSQELANKETQYF
TRBJ2-3	TRBV7-2	TRBD2	.	TGTGCCAGCAGCCCCATCGGGAGCGGGGGTGCTGATACGCAGTATTTT	CASSPIGSGGADTQYF
TRBJ2-5	TRBV6-5	.	few	TGTGCCAGCAGTTACGGGCAGGCGGCGGGGGAGACCCAGTACTTC	CASSYGQAAGETQYF
TRBJ1-2	TRBV18	TRBD1	once	TGTGCCAGCTCACCACCGGGACAGGGGGCGTTGGTCTATGGCTACACCTTC	CASSPPGQGALVYGYTF
TRBJ2-4	TRBV7-9	.	once	TGTGCCAGCAGCTTAGGACATCTAGCCAAAAACATTCAGTACTTC	CASSLGHLAKNIQYF
TRBJ1-1	TRBV9	.	once	TGTGCCAGCAGCGTAGTTCAGGGAACGGCTGAAGCTTTCTTT	CASSVVQGTAEAFF
TRBJ1-2	TRBV19	.	once	TGTGCCAGTAGTCGGCAGGAAGTTAACTATGGCTACACCTTC	CASSRQEVNYGYTF
TRBJ2-3	TRBV24-1	TRBD1	.	TGTGCCACCAGTGGGACCGGGACAGGGGGCGTCTCGATAGATACGCAGTATTTT	CATSGTGTGGVSIDTQYF
TRBJ1-5	TRBV6-6	TRBD1	.	TGTGCCAGCAGTTACGCAGGGGGTCAGCCCCAGCATTTT	CASSYAGGQPQHF
TRBJ2-5	TRBV30	TRBD2	many	TGTGCCTGGAGGCCACTAGCGGGAGCACGAGAGACCCAGTACTTC	CAWRPLAGARETQYF
TRBJ2-5	TRBV27	TRBD1	once	TGTGCCAGCAGTTCCCGGGACAGTCCGCAAGAGACCCAGTACTTC	CASSSRDSPQETQYF
TRBJ1-2	TRBV18	TRBD1	once	TGTGCCAGCTCCCCAATCGGGACAGGGGGCCTCGTCTATGGCTACACCTTC	CASSPIGTGGLVYGYTF
TRBJ2-1	TRBV7-3	.	.	TGTGCCAGCAGCCCCGGGAACTCAAACAATGAGCAGTTCTTC	CASSPGNSNNEQFF
TRBJ2-2	TRBV11-3	.	.	TGTGCCAGCAGCTTAGTGGCGGGGACCGGGGAGCTGTTTTTT	CASSLVAGTGELFF
TRBJ1-6	TRBV4-3	TRBD1	.	TGCGCCAGCAGCCCAGAGGGACAGGGAGCTTCACCCCTCCACTTT	CASSPEGQGASPLHF